These 16 T cell receptor beta chains were sequenced from one sample in a study of OX40 agonist ivuxolimab in advanced cancers. Measured with immunoSEQ multiplex PCR; TCRdb has only the in-frame clones, and not every one. The table shows over 90,000 clones, with 85% to 90% occurring only once. Sequences were derived from CD4+ or CD8+ T cells sorted from blood, sampled in a trial of the OX40 agonist ivuxolimab. The receptors were sampled from an adult with an advanced solid tumor such as melanoma, head and neck, liver or kidney cancer.

The V call is TRBV6-5, the J call TRBJ2-5; possibly TRBD1 or TRBD2 for D (5 bases each). The CDR3 loop spans 13 amino acids. The V and J ends lost 5 bases and 5 bases respectively, with 12 bases between them. Per germline, CDR1 MNHEY and CDR2 SVGAGI. The CDR3 is CASSHEGLETQYF. CDR3 DNA: TGTGCCAGCAGTCACGAGGGGTTGGAGACCCAGTACTTC.

The V and J genes are TRBV7-2 and TRBJ1-4; D is ambiguous. CDR1 and CDR2 from the germline V gene are SGHTA and FQGNSA. This CDR3 has 14 residues. The V gene lost 8 bases and the J gene lost 0 bases, with 10 bases spanning the gap. The CDR3 sequence is CASRIGTTNEKLFF. The CDR3 nucleotides read TGTGCCAGCCGGATTGGGACAACTAATGAAAAACTGTTTTTT.

The V gene is TRBV27, the J gene TRBJ2-3; D is unresolved. CDR3 length equals 14 residues. V lost 0 bases to trimming and J lost 4 bases, with 8 bases between them. Germline V gene data show CDR1 as MNHEY and CDR2 as SMNVEV (reference sequence). CDR3 region: CASSLSRAADTQYF. For the CDR3, the DNA is TGTGCCAGCAGTTTATCAAGGGCCGCAGATACGCAGTATTTT.

V and J are TRBV7-3 and TRBJ1-2, with D uncertain. Germline CDR1 and CDR2: SGHTA and FQGTGA. This CDR3 has 13 amino acids. The germline V and J ends were trimmed by 2 bases and 14 bases, with 18 bases remaining between them. The CDR3 spells CASSLSQASPLTF. CDR3 in DNA: TGTGCCAGCAGCTTATCTCAGGCGAGTCCGTTAACCTTC. The full variable domain, with the rest looked up from reference TRBV7-3 and TRBJ1-2, is GAGVSQTPSNKVTEKGKYVELRCDPISGHTALYWYRQSLGQGPEFLIYFQGTGAADDSGLPNDRFFAVRPEGSVSTLKIQRTERGDSAVYLCASSLSQASPLTFGSGTRLTVV.

V is TRBV7-3 and J is TRBJ2-1, with a tentative D call TRBD2 (5 bases). The germline V gene has CDR1 SGHTA and CDR2 FQGTGA. The V end lost 4 bases, the J end lost 6 bases, and 13 bases lay between the germline ends. This CDR3 contains 14 residues. As DNA, the CDR3 is TGTGCCAGCAGCTCCCCGGGATCACGCAATGAGCAGTTCTTC. Translating gives CASSSPGSRNEQFF.

This chain connects TRBV6-5 to TRBJ1-1, with unresolved D. The CDR3 runs to 13 residues. Trimming cost V 2 bases and J 8 bases, with 12 bases left between them. CDR1 is MNHEY and CDR2 is SVGAGI in the germline V gene. In DNA, the CDR3 is TGTGCCAGCAGTTACGGAATATGGCAAGAAGCTTTCTTT. Protein product: CASSYGIWQEAFF.

The chain employs TRBV10-3 and TRBJ2-2, with 7 bases fitting TRBD1. The CDR3 extends over 14 amino acids. Trimming removed 4 bases from V and 4 bases from J; junction bases left unmatched: 3. The germline CDR1 and CDR2 sequences are ENHRY and SYGVKD. The CDR3 here is CAISGQGSTGELFF. CDR3 DNA sequence: TGTGCCATCAGTGGACAGGGTAGCACCGGGGAGCTGTTTTTT.

The chain carries TRBV7-3 and TRBJ1-1, with D possibly TRBD1 on 5 matching bases. There are 14 residues in the CDR3. Germline CDR1 and CDR2: SGHTA and FQGTGA. V lost 2 bases to trimming and J lost 1 base, with 8 bases between them. The CDR3 DNA reads TGTGCCAGCAGCTTATCGGGGGAGAACACTGAAGCTTTCTTT. Its protein is CASSLSGENTEAFF.

This clone was detected once. V is TRBV2 and J is TRBJ2-1; 8 nucleotides line up with TRBD2. Per germline, CDR1 SNHLY and CDR2 FYNNEI. Trimming took 10 bases from V and 2 from J; bases not matched to a gene: 7. The CDR3 runs 14 residues. CDR3 loop: CATSLAGPYNEQFF. CDR3 in DNA: TGTGCCACCTCCCTAGCGGGCCCCTACAATGAGCAGTTCTTC.

The chain recombines TRBV2 with TRBJ1-4, with 7 bases matching TRBD1. CDR3 size: 13 residues. Per the germline V gene, CDR1 is SNHLY and CDR2 is FYNNEI. The V gene end was trimmed by 6 bases and the J gene end by 5 bases; junction bases not matched to a gene: 3. The CDR3 DNA follows: TGTGCCAGCAGCGACAGGGCGAATGAAAAACTGTTTTTT. It specifies CASSDRANEKLFF.

The rearrangement uses TRBV5-4 and TRBJ2-2; D possibly corresponds to TRBD2 (5 bases). Germline CDR1 and CDR2: SGHNT and YYREEE (reference sequence). Trimming stripped 3 bases from V and 7 bases from J, with 13 bases between. The CDR3 consists of 14 residues. The CDR3 reads CASSWTLRGGELFF. The CDR3, as DNA: TGTGCCAGCAGCTGGACTCTTCGAGGCGGGGAGCTGTTTTTT.

For the CDR3, the DNA is TGTGCCAGCAGCTTTGGATCTTTCGCAACTAATGAAAAACTGTTTTTT. The encoded protein is CASSFGSFATNEKLFF. V usage is TRBV5-8 and J usage is TRBJ1-4, with D uncertain. The CDR3 totals 16 residues. V was pared by 2 bases and J by 0 bases, with 11 bases between. CDR1 SGHTS and CDR2 YDEGEE come from the germline V gene.

V gene TRBV5-1 combines with J gene TRBJ1-4; weak D call: TRBD1 (5 bases). This CDR3 spans 14 amino acids. V was cut by 5 bases and J by 6 bases, with 14 bases left in between. The germline gives CDR1 SGHRS, CDR2 YFSETQ. Written as DNA, the CDR3 is TGCGCCAGCAGACCAGGGAGGGCGGATGAAAAACTGTTTTTT. Its protein product is CASRPGRADEKLFF.

The J gene is TRBJ1-3, the V gene TRBV30; D uncertain. CDR1 and CDR2 from the germline V gene are GTSNPN and SVGIG (reference sequence). CDR3 size: 12 residues. V lost 5 bases, J lost 0 bases, and 5 bases lay in between. This chain's CDR3 is CAWVTSGNTIYF. The CDR3 DNA sequence: TGTGCCTGGGTAACCTCTGGAAACACCATATATTTT.

This rearrangement joins TRBV19 to TRBJ2-3, with 8 bases identical to TRBD2. J lost 8 bases, V lost 1 base, and 8 bases had no gene match. The CDR3 length is 15 residues. Germline CDR1 LNHDA, CDR2 SQIVND (reference sequence). This chain's CDR3 is CASSIGEVRGATQYF. CDR3 coding DNA: TGTGCCAGTAGTATAGGGGAGGTGCGGGGGGCTACGCAGTATTTT.

The chain recombines TRBV27 with TRBJ2-1; D gene uncertain. CDR1 is MNHEY, CDR2 SMNVEV, per germline (reference sequence). The V and J ends lost 2 bases and 2 bases respectively, with 4 bases between them. The CDR3 length is 13 residues. CDR3 DNA: TGTGCCAGCAGTTTAAGTACCTACAATGAGCAGTTCTTC. Encoded protein: CASSLSTYNEQFF.